Listed below are T cell receptor beta chains from one sample, sequenced in a study of blood T cell repertoires in COVID-19. The data were produced by immunoSEQ multiplex PCR, yet TCRdb's version contains in-frame clones alone and is incomplete. The table has fewer than 65,000 clones, more than 80% seen once; the top ten hold roughly 6.7%. Material for sequencing was peripheral blood. All receptors come from a man between 60 and 70 years old with acute or convalescent COVID-19. The CDR3 runs from the conserved cysteine through the conserved F or W. D genes are given only for firm matches. Expanded clones are given a class, and other clones once, few, many or no size at all.

size | J | D | V | DNA | CDR3
NA | TRBJ2-1 | NA | TRBV29-1 | TGCAGCGTTGATGGGGCCAGAGGTCAGCGGGTCCCCTACAATGAGCAGTTCTTC | CSVDGARGQRVPYNEQFF
NA | TRBJ1-1 | NA | TRBV18 | TGTGCCAGCTCACCAGTTTCAGCCTCGGGCACTGAAGCTTTCTTT | CASSPVSASGTEAFF
NA | TRBJ1-5 | NA | TRBV27 | TGTGCCAGCAGTTTAGACACCTCCCGGCCCCAGCATTTT | CASSLDTSRPQHF
NA | TRBJ2-5 | TRBD2 | TRBV6-5 | TGTGCCAGCACCAGAGCGGGAGGGCCTGAGGAGACCCAGTACTTC | CASTRAGGPEETQYF
NA | TRBJ1-5 | NA | TRBV4-1 | TGCGCCAGCAGCCTTTCATGGGGCGGACAGCCCCAGCATTTT | CASSLSWGGQPQHF
NA | TRBJ2-7 | NA | TRBV5-1 | TGCGCCAGCAGCTCCTCCGGTCCCTACGAGCAGTACTTC | CASSSSGPYEQYF
NA | TRBJ2-2 | TRBD2 | TRBV7-8 | TGTGCCAGCAGCAGGGGACTAGTCCCCGGGGAGCTGTTTTTT | CASSRGLVPGELFF
once | TRBJ2-7 | TRBD2 | TRBV4-1 | TGCGCCAGCAGCCAAGCCGAGGGGACTAGCGGGATCGAGCAGTACTTC | CASSQAEGTSGIEQYF
NA | TRBJ1-6 | TRBD1 | TRBV7-6 | TGTGCCAGCAGCTTACAGGGGGTACGGTCACCCCTCCACTTT | CASSLQGVRSPLHF
NA | TRBJ1-5 | NA | TRBV5-4 | TGTGCCAGCAGTTTGGGGGCGCCGGATAGCAATCAGCCCCAGCATTTT | CASSLGAPDSNQPQHF
NA | TRBJ2-1 | TRBD2 | TRBV27 | TGTGCCAGCACGGCTAGCGGACGGTGGGAGCAGTTCTTC | CASTASGRWEQFF
NA | TRBJ2-6 | TRBD2 | TRBV7-9 | TGTGCCAGCAGGACGACTAGCGGGAGAGAAGGCGGGGCCAACGTCCTGACTTTC | CASRTTSGREGGANVLTF
NA | TRBJ2-5 | TRBD2 | TRBV9 | TGTGCCAGCAGCGTTAGCGGGAAAGAGACCCAGTACTTC | CASSVSGKETQYF
NA | TRBJ2-3 | NA | TRBV10-3 | TGTGCCATCAGTGAGTTCCGGGAGACAGATACGCAGTATTTT | CAISEFRETDTQYF
NA | TRBJ1-2 | NA | TRBV30 | TGTGCCTGGGGCCGAGACAGGAGACGAAACGGCTACACCTTC | CAWGRDRRRNGYTF
NA | TRBJ2-2 | TRBD2 | TRBV27 | TGTGCCAGCAGCCTAAAAGGACTAGCGGGAGGATACACCGGGGAGCTGTTTTTT | CASSLKGLAGGYTGELFF
once | TRBJ2-1 | NA | TRBV5-1 | TGCGCCAGCAGCTTCTACTCTACAATCCGGGGGCAGTTCTTC | CASSFYSTIRGQFF
NA | TRBJ1-1 | NA | TRBV19 | TGTGCCAGTAGTATAGTCGGGGGGGGCACTGAAGCTTTCTTT | CASSIVGGGTEAFF
few | TRBJ1-2 | NA | TRBV6-5 | TGTGCCAGCAGTCTCCGTACAGGGCTGGATGGCTACACCTTC | CASSLRTGLDGYTF
NA | TRBJ1-5 | TRBD1 | TRBV6-6 | TGTGCCAGCAGTGGGACAGGAGACGGTCAGCCCCAGCATTTT | CASSGTGDGQPQHF
NA | TRBJ2-7 | NA | TRBV27 | TGTGCCAGCAGTTTGGACATTCGACTTCCCTACGAGCAGTACTTC | CASSLDIRLPYEQYF
NA | TRBJ2-5 | TRBD2 | TRBV5-1 | TGCGCCAGCAGCTCCCTAGCGGGAGTCGAGACCCAGTACTTC | CASSSLAGVETQYF
NA | TRBJ1-1 | TRBD1 | TRBV7-9 | TGTGCCAGCAGCATCGGACAGGGGGAAGCTTTCTTT | CASSIGQGEAFF
NA | TRBJ1-2 | TRBD1 | TRBV14 | TGTGCCAGCAGCCAATCTAGCACCAGGGGGGTCGGCTACACCTTC | CASSQSSTRGVGYTF
NA | TRBJ2-5 | TRBD2 | TRBV2 | TGTGCCAGCAGTGAGGGACTAGCGGGAGCACAGACCCAGTACTTC | CASSEGLAGAQTQYF
once | TRBJ1-5 | TRBD1 | TRBV30 | TGTGCCTGGAGTTTCGGACAGGGGTCCCTCGGGGGCAATCAGCCCCAGCATTTT | CAWSFGQGSLGGNQPQHF